This TCR beta chain appears in the sequencing data of a study of cytomegalovirus exposure and HLA in healthy donors. For this clone: The antigen is not known.

PCR involved 60 Vbeta and 13 Jbeta primers. Clones were sequenced by immunoSEQ multiplex PCR, and TCRdb holds only the in-frame ones, with some missing. The sample lists 100,000 to 150,000 clones, approximately 78% occurring once. CDR3 length equals 15 residues. V lost 2 bases and J 4 bases, leaving 10 bases between the germline ends. CDR1 and CDR2 from the germline V gene are SGDLS and YYNGEE. Study-wide findings and caveats: Rates of TCR association differed by HLA locus in a later analysis, with DRB1 highest and HLA-C lowest.

Sequenced sample: PBMCs. The TCR comes from a human donor in good health. This chain connects TRBV9 to TRBJ2-6; possible D gene TRBD1, 5 bases. CDR3 sequence reads: CASSVLQAGANVLTF. The CDR3 region has the DNA TGTGCCAGCAGCGTTCTACAGGCGGGGGCCAACGTCCTGACTTTC. The whole variable domain, remainder taken from reference TRBV9 and TRBJ2-6, is DSGVTQTPKHLITATGQRVTLRCSPRSGDLSVYWYQQSLDQGLQFLIQYYNGEERAKGNILERFSAQQFPDLHSELNLSSLELGDSALYFCASSVLQAGANVLTFGAGSRLTVL.